Below, 7 T cell receptor beta chains from the same sample are listed, as sequenced in a study of cytomegalovirus exposure and HLA in healthy donors. This PCR relied on a set of 60 Vbeta primers and 13 Jbeta primers. The assay was immunoSEQ multiplex PCR, and TCRdb's table has in-frame clones only and misses some. The sample yields about 200,000 clones, approximately 80% seen once. Sequences were obtained from PBMCs. These receptor sequences come from a woman aged 25 to 39 in good health and CMV-seropositive.

The V gene is TRBV19, the J gene TRBJ2-2; a weak D match, TRBD2 (5 bases). Germline V lookup: CDR1 LNHDA, CDR2 SQIVND (reference sequence). Between the trimmed V and J ends, which lost 4 bases and 6 bases, there was a span of 12 bases. The CDR3 has 14 amino acids. The CDR3 DNA reads TGTGCCAGTAGTACGTGGATGAGGGCCGGGGAGCTGTTTTTT. Its translation is CASSTWMRAGELFF.

The rearrangement uses TRBV5-6 and TRBJ2-5; D is perhaps TRBD1 (6 bases). The end of the DNA fits TRBJ2-7 better, so the J call may be wrong. Germline V gene data show CDR1 as SGHDT and CDR2 as YYEEEE. The CDR3 sequence is 14 residues long. DNA for the CDR3: TGTGCCAGCACCCACGGACAGCTCTCCTACGAGCAGTACTTC. This codes for CASTHGQLSYEQYF.

The rearrangement links TRBV28 to TRBJ2-2; D is unclear. Germline-derived CDR1 and CDR2 are MDHEN and SYDVKM. This CDR3 is 16 amino acids long. V was trimmed by 3 bases and J by 4 bases, leaving 15 bases between them. The CDR3 reads CASSLLLVKATGELFF. The CDR3 DNA is TGTGCCAGCAGTTTGTTGCTAGTTAAGGCCACCGGGGAGCTGTTTTTT.

The chain is built from TRBV11-3 and TRBJ1-1; 7 bases fit TRBD1. Per germline, CDR1 SGHNT and CDR2 YENEEA. This CDR3 is 17 amino acids long. V shed 1 base and J 1 base; nucleotides not matched to a gene: 9. CDR3 nucleotides: TGTGCCAGCAGCTTAGCGGGGCCGGGACAGCCGAACACTGAAGCTTTCTTT. Translated, it gives CASSLAGPGQPNTEAFF.

About this clone itself: Other nucleotide sequences from this sample produce the same CDR3. V gene TRBV28 combines with J gene TRBJ1-5; D is possibly TRBD1 (6 bases). With 7 bases removed from V and 2 bases from J, the gap between germline ends came to 6 bases. There are 12 residues in the CDR3. Per germline, CDR1 MDHEN and CDR2 SYDVKM. The CDR3 reads CASTGGNQPQHF. For the CDR3, the DNA is TGTGCCAGCACAGGGGGCAATCAGCCCCAGCATTTT. The full variable domain, rest sourced from reference TRBV28 and TRBJ1-5, is DVKVTQSSRYLVKRTGEKVFLECVQDMDHENMFWYRQDPGLGLRLIYFSYDVKMKEKGDIPEGYSVSREKKERFSLILESASTNQTSMYLCASTGGNQPQHFGDGTRLSIL.

The chain uses TRBV9 and TRBJ1-3, with 9 bases identical to TRBD1. The germline V gene encodes CDR1 SGDLS and CDR2 YYNGEE. The CDR3 contains 19 residues. Losses at the gene ends were 3 bases for V and 4 bases for J; bases not matched to a gene: 17. CDR3: CASSANPPEDRGIGNTIYF. CDR3 DNA sequence: TGTGCCAGCAGCGCCAACCCGCCGGAGGACAGGGGAATCGGAAACACCATATATTTT.

The chain joins TRBV15 to TRBJ2-5; the match to TRBD2 covers 11 bases. V trimming: 2 bases; J trimming: 2 bases; junction bases outside the gene matches: 7. Germline CDR1 LNHNV, CDR2 YYDKDF (reference sequence). The CDR3 is 17 residues long. The DNA for the CDR3 is TGTGCCACCAGCAGATCCACGGGACTAGCGGCTCAAGAGACCCAGTACTTC. Its translation is CATSRSTGLAAQETQYF.